These T cell receptor beta chains were read from a single sample in a study of T cells after yellow fever vaccination. TCRdb called the 5' RACE reads again in MiXCR, with one record for every CDR3 protein. There are 510,000 or so distinct CDR3 sequences in the sample; 15% to 20% occur only once, and 14% lies in the top ten. The input for sequencing was PBMCs, taken 15 days after the yellow fever booster vaccination. The receptors were gathered from a man aged 30-40 years who received the YFV17D yellow fever vaccine. Both conserved end residues are part of each CDR3. Fields, in order: V gene, clone size, D gene, J gene, CDR3 DNA, CDR3 protein. The D gene is left open where the match is weak. For some rows the clone size is stated as once, few or many, or as a class when expanded; others skip it.

>TRBV30|few|-|TRBJ2-1
TGTGCCTGGAGGAGGGACTATGAGCAGTTCTTC
CAWRRDYEQFF
>TRBV6-5|-|-|TRBJ2-7
TGTGCCAGCAGTTACTCGCCCCGGAACTACGAGCAGTACTTC
CASSYSPRNYEQYF
>TRBV5-5|-|-|TRBJ2-1
TGTGCCAGCAGCTTGTTCGACTCTGGTTACAATGAGCAGTTCTTC
CASSLFDSGYNEQFF
>TRBV7-8|few|TRBD2|TRBJ2-3
TGTGCCAGCAGCTTAGCGCGAAGCGGGAGCTTGACAGATACGCAGTATTTT
CASSLARSGSLTDTQYF
>TRBV6-1|few|-|TRBJ2-3
TGTGCCAGCAGTCGAACAGTAAGCACAGATACGCAGTATTTT
CASSRTVSTDTQYF
>TRBV15|few|-|TRBJ2-4
TGTGCCACCAGCGCCTGGGGGGAAAACATTCAGTACTTC
CATSAWGENIQYF
>TRBV9|few|TRBD2|TRBJ2-1
TGTGCCAGCAGCGTAGATGACGGGGGGATCTACAATGAGCAGTTCTTC
CASSVDDGGIYNEQFF
>TRBV29-1|-|-|TRBJ2-1
TGCAGCGTCGGGAGCCTCAATGAGCAGTTCTTC
CSVGSLNEQFF
>TRBV12-3/TRBV12-4|-|TRBD2|TRBJ2-2
TGTGCCAGCAGTCTAGCGGGAGGGCCCGACGGGGAGCTGTTTTTT
CASSLAGGPDGELFF
>TRBV9|many|TRBD2|TRBJ2-1
TGTGCCAGCAGCCAACTAGCGGGAGGATTCAATGAGCAGTTCTTC
CASSQLAGGFNEQFF
>TRBV7-6|few|TRBD1|TRBJ2-7
TGTGCCAGCAGCGCCTCCCGGGACAGGGACCCCAAACAGTACTTC
CASSASRDRDPKQYF
>TRBV3-1|few|-|TRBJ2-7
TGTGCCAGCAGCCGACAGGGAGGACACGAGCAGTACTTC
CASSRQGGHEQYF
>TRBV19|-|-|TRBJ2-5
TGTGCCACTACTCCCCCAGGGGCCCAAGAGACCCAGTACTTC
CATTPPGAQETQYF
>TRBV4-1|few|TRBD1|TRBJ2-1
TGCGCCAGCAGCTTAGCCGGGACAGTGGCGGTGCAGTTCTTC
CASSLAGTVAVQFF
>TRBV12-3/TRBV12-4|few|-|TRBJ2-7
TGTGCCAGCAGTTGGCAGGGGGGAACTAGGAGCTCCTACGAGCAGTACTTC
CASSWQGGTRSSYEQYF
>TRBV20-1|-|TRBD2|TRBJ2-3
TGCAGTGCAGGTCGGGGGGGAGATACGCAGTATTTT
CSAGRGGDTQYF
>TRBV7-2|-|TRBD1|TRBJ2-6
TGTGCCAGCAGCTTGAACAGGGGTGCTGGGGCCAACGTCCTGACTTTC
CASSLNRGAGANVLTF
>TRBV7-2|-|-|TRBJ1-1
TGTGCCAGCAGCTTAGTGGTAGGACGGACTGAAGCTTTCTTT
CASSLVVGRTEAFF
>TRBV7-3|-|TRBD2|TRBJ2-1
TGTGCCAGCAGCCTCACCGGGACTAGCGGCAACAATGAGCAGTTCTTC
CASSLTGTSGNNEQFF
>TRBV14|few|-|TRBJ2-1
TGTGCCAGCAGCCAAGGCGTCCTAACTTATTACAATGAGCAGTTCTTC
CASSQGVLTYYNEQFF
>TRBV28|few|TRBD1|TRBJ1-2
TGTGCCAGCAGTCCCAAGACAGGGGAGTACACCTTC
CASSPKTGEYTF
>TRBV5-8|-|-|TRBJ2-7
TGTGCCAGCAGCTTGACAGTCACCTACGAGCAGTACTTC
CASSLTVTYEQYF
>TRBV29-1|few|-|TRBJ2-2
TGCAGCGTTGAGGAAGGGGAGCTGTTTTTT
CSVEEGELFF
>TRBV3-1|-|-|TRBJ1-2
TGTGCCAGCAGCCTCAGGGGCAAGATATATGGCTACACCTTC
CASSLRGKIYGYTF
>TRBV28|few|-|TRBJ2-5
TGTGCCAGCAGTTTAGCCCCCCAGTACTTC
CASSLAPQYF
>TRBV7-2|-|TRBD2|TRBJ2-1
TGTGCCAGCAGCCATTTAGCGGGATACAATGAGCAGTTCTTC
CASSHLAGYNEQFF
>TRBV12-3/TRBV12-4|few|TRBD2|TRBJ2-1
TGTGCCAGCTCTATTAGCGGGAGCGATGAGCAGTTCTTC
CASSISGSDEQFF
>TRBV10-3|few|-|TRBJ2-2
TGTGCCATCAGTGAGGACTACACCGGGGAGCTGTTTTTT
CAISEDYTGELFF
>TRBV28|-|TRBD1|TRBJ2-4
TGTGCCAGCAGCTTACCCGGGACAGGGACTCTGAACATTCAGTACTTC
CASSLPGTGTLNIQYF
>TRBV7-2|few|TRBD1|TRBJ2-1
TGTGCCAGCAGCCTCGGTTATCAGGGGGCGAGTGAGCAGTTCTTC
CASSLGYQGASEQFF
>TRBV7-2|few|TRBD1|TRBJ2-5
TGTGCCAGCAGCAGTAGACAGGGGGGTGAGACCCAGTACTTC
CASSSRQGGETQYF
>TRBV4-3|-|-|TRBJ2-7
TGCGCCAGCAGCCAAAATTTAGGTGTATCCGGCTACGAGCAGTACTTC
CASSQNLGVSGYEQYF
>TRBV14|-|-|TRBJ2-7
TGTGCCAGCAGCGATTTTAGGGGGGCCTACGAGCAGTACTTC
CASSDFRGAYEQYF
>TRBV11-3|-|TRBD2|TRBJ2-5
TGTGCCAGCAGCCAAGGACTAGCGGGGGTGAAAGAGACCCAGTACTTC
CASSQGLAGVKETQYF
>TRBV10-3|-|TRBD1|TRBJ2-7
TGTGCCATCAGTGATTTGGACAGGGATAGGTACGAGCAGTACTTC
CAISDLDRDRYEQYF
>TRBV7-2|-|TRBD2|TRBJ2-7
TGTGCCAGCAGCCATCTTACTAGCGTTACCTACGAGCAGTACTTC
CASSHLTSVTYEQYF
>TRBV27|-|TRBD2|TRBJ2-2
TGTGCCAGCAGTTTACCACTAGCGGGAGGGCGGGCCGGGGAGCTGTTTTTT
CASSLPLAGGRAGELFF
>TRBV9|-|TRBD1|TRBJ2-1
TGTGCCAGCAGCCCTAGAGCGGTGACAGGGCCCAATGAGCAGTTCTTC
CASSPRAVTGPNEQFF
>TRBV11-2|few|TRBD2|TRBJ2-3
TGTGCCAGCAGCCCCTCTTACGTACTAGCGGGATTCCGCCCAGATACGCAGTATTTT
CASSPSYVLAGFRPDTQYF
>TRBV19|-|-|TRBJ1-1
TGTGCCAGTAGTACACGGATGCGGACTGAAGCTTTCTTT
CASSTRMRTEAFF
>TRBV5-1|-|TRBD2|TRBJ2-5
TGCGCCAGCAGCTTGAGCGGGAGTCGGCAAGAGACCCAGTACTTC
CASSLSGSRQETQYF
>TRBV24-1|few|-|TRBJ2-2
TGTGCCACCAGTGATAATGACAGGCCTGACACCGGGGAGCTGTTTTTT
CATSDNDRPDTGELFF
>TRBV7-2|few|-|TRBJ2-1
TGTGCCAGCAGCTTGAAAGGGTGGTCCTACAATGAGCAGTTCTTC
CASSLKGWSYNEQFF
>TRBV9|-|TRBD2|TRBJ2-2
TGTGCCAGCAGCGTGGACGGGGGGGCGTTCGGGGAGCTGTTTTTT
CASSVDGGAFGELFF
>TRBV6-5|-|-|TRBJ1-1
TGTGCCAGCAGTCCAGGGCCCTTCGAAGCTTTCTTT
CASSPGPFEAFF
>TRBV6-5|-|-|TRBJ2-1
TGTGCCAGCAGTTATGCTCTCTCCAGCTCCTACAATGAGCAGTTCTTC
CASSYALSSSYNEQFF
>TRBV12-3/TRBV12-4|-|TRBD1|TRBJ2-5
TGTGCCAGCAGGGGACAGCCGCAGGAGACCCAGTACTTC
CASRGQPQETQYF
>TRBV29-1|few|TRBD2|TRBJ2-1
TGCAGCGTCTCCGGACTAGCGGGAGGACAACACAATGAGCAGTTCTTC
CSVSGLAGGQHNEQFF
>TRBV18|many|TRBD2|TRBJ2-3
TGTGCCAGCTCTTGGGAGGGCCGGACAGATACGCAGTATTTT
CASSWEGRTDTQYF
>TRBV18|-|-|TRBJ1-3
TGTGCCAGCTCACCAGCCCTAGCGGGAGGAAACACCATATATTTT
CASSPALAGGNTIYF
>TRBV5-1|-|-|TRBJ2-2
TGCGCCAGCAGAGCTGGACAGTCCGGGGAGCTGTTTTTT
CASRAGQSGELFF
>TRBV11-2|-|TRBD1|TRBJ2-2
TGTGCCAGCAGCCGGGACAGAGGGAACACCGGGGAGCTGTTTTTT
CASSRDRGNTGELFF
>TRBV19|few|-|TRBJ2-2
TGTGCCAGTAGTAGGCGTCGAGACATGAACACCGGGGAGCTGTTTTTT
CASSRRRDMNTGELFF